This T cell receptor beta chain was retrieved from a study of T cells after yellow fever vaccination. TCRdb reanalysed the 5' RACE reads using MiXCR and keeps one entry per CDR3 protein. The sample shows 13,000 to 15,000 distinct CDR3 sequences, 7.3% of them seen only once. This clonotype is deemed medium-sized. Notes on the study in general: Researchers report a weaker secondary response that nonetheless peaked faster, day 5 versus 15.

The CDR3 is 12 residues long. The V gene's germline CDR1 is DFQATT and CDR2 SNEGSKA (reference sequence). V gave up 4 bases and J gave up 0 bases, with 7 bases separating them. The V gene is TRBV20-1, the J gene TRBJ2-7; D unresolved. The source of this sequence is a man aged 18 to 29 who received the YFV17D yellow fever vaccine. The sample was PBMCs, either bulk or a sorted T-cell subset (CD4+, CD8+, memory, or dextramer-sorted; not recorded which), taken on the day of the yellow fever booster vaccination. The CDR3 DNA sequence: TGCAGTGCTAATCGGGTCTCCTACGAGCAGTACTTC. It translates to CSANRVSYEQYF.